The source of this T cell receptor (beta chain) is a study of blood T cell repertoires in COVID-19. Study-level background: From the United States, Italy and Spain came samples of acute and convalescent COVID-19. T cells, B-cell-depleted T cells, or PBMCs supplied cDNA or gDNA.

Methods used by the authors: Amplification of reference gene primers provided the estimated nucleated cell counts. This table comes from immunoSEQ multiplex PCR, and its TCRdb copy is limited to in-frame clones, with some not included. Clone size and the V and J calls come from that table; the DNA yielded D and trimming. The sample consists of about 140,000 clones, 60% to 80% of them appearing once. This CDR3 spans 17 amino acids. In germline, CDR1 is SGHTA, CDR2 FQGTGA. After removal of 6 bases from V and 4 bases from J, the junction contained 13 bases not matched to a gene. The sample taken for sequencing was peripheral blood. The rearrangement joins TRBV7-3 to TRBJ2-1, with TRBD2 matching 9 bases. The source is a woman in her forties or fifties with active or convalescent COVID-19. CDR3 region: CASSIPPLAGPYNEQFF. The CDR3 DNA is TGTGCCAGCAGTATTCCCCCGCTAGCGGGACCGTACAATGAGCAGTTCTTC.